One and the same sample provided the 5 T cell receptor beta chains below, sequenced in a study of blood T cell repertoires in COVID-19. Generated by immunoSEQ multiplex PCR, the TCRdb table keeps only in-frame clones and is missing some. This sample yields under 150,000 clones, of which around 89% are seen a single time; 25% to 30% belongs to the top ten. Sequencing was done on a sample of peripheral blood. The receptors here all came from a human donor in a cohort sampled during active COVID-19.

CDR3 loop: CASSAGAGGTGELFF. In nucleotides, the CDR3 is TGTGCCAGCAGTGCAGGGGCTGGAGGCACCGGGGAGCTGTTTTTT. This sequence joins TRBV2 and TRBJ2-2; weak D call: TRBD1 (6 bases). Deletions cut 4 bases from V and 4 bases from J, with 13 bases between. The CDR3 is made up of 15 amino acids. Germline CDR1 is SNHLY and CDR2 is FYNNEI.

The chain combines TRBV5-1 with TRBJ2-7; TRBD1 aligns across 9 bases. Germline trimming cut 4 bases from V and 0 bases from J; bases unmatched to any gene: 5. Germline CDR1 is SGHRS and CDR2 is YFSETQ. CDR3 length equals 15 residues. The CDR3 reads CASSAGTGSSYEQYF. The CDR3 nucleotides are TGCGCCAGCAGCGCCGGGACAGGGAGCTCCTACGAGCAGTACTTC. The complete variable domain, with remaining parts taken from reference TRBV5-1 and TRBJ2-7, reads KAGVTQTPRYLIKTRGQQVTLSCSPISGHRSVSWYQQTPGQGLQFLFEYFSETQRNKGNFPGRFSGRQFSNSRSEMNVSTLELGDSALYLCASSAGTGSSYEQYFGPGTRLTVT.

The chain recombines TRBV5-4 with TRBJ2-5; D remains ambiguous. This CDR3 has 14 amino acids. Trimming removed 2 bases from V and 1 base from J, with 9 bases in between. Looked up from germline, CDR1 is SGHNT and CDR2 is YYREEE (reference sequence). The CDR3 DNA sequence: TGTGCCAGCAGCTTCGGCGGAATCCAAGAGACCCAGTACTTC. This gives the protein CASSFGGIQETQYF.

This rearrangement joins TRBV10-3 to TRBJ2-5, with 7 bases that match TRBD1. This CDR3 region has 15 residues. V trimming: 4 bases; J trimming: 4 bases; junction bases outside the gene matches: 9. Germline lookup yields CDR1 ENHRY and CDR2 SYGVKD. CDR3 nucleotides: TGTGCCATCAGTGGCCGTCCAGGGGGTGGAGAGACCCAGTACTTC. Encoded protein: CAISGRPGGGETQYF.

Here the CDR3 reads CASSYVDRSGELFF. The CDR3 DNA reads TGTGCCAGCAGTTACGTGGACAGGTCCGGGGAGCTGTTTTTT. The V call is TRBV6-6, the J call TRBJ2-2, with 7 bases identical to TRBD1. From germline, CDR1 is MNHNY and CDR2 SVGAGI (reference sequence). The J segment lost 6 bases and the V segment lost 2 bases, leaving 3 bases of the junction unmatched. The CDR3 is made up of 14 amino acids.